This is a list of T cell receptor beta chains from one sample in a study of blood T cell repertoires in COVID-19. This table comes from immunoSEQ multiplex PCR, and its TCRdb copy is limited to in-frame clones, with some not included. The data contain 200,000 to 250,000 clones, approximately 85% of them singletons. Sequenced: peripheral blood. The origin of the receptors is a man aged 50-60 years who had recovered from COVID-19. Each CDR3 is given with its conserved first and last residue. The order of the fields is V gene, clone size, D gene, J gene, CDR3 DNA, CDR3 protein. D genes are given only for firm matches. Clone size is given for some rows only: seen once, a few or many times, or a class if the clone is expanded.

V gene: TRBV9
clone size: -
D gene: TRBD1
J gene: TRBJ1-6
CDR3 DNA: TGTGCCAGCAGCACACGAGCCGGGACAGGTGCGCCACCCCTCCACTTT
CDR3 protein: CASSTRAGTGAPPLHF

V gene: TRBV11-3
clone size: -
D gene: -
J gene: TRBJ2-3
CDR3 DNA: TGTGCCAGCAGCTTTGGGGGGAATACGCAGTATTTT
CDR3 protein: CASSFGGNTQYF

V gene: TRBV19
clone size: few
D gene: TRBD1
J gene: TRBJ1-5
CDR3 DNA: TGTGCCAGTAGCACCGACAGGGTCAATCAGCCCCAGCATTTT
CDR3 protein: CASSTDRVNQPQHF

V gene: TRBV18
clone size: -
D gene: -
J gene: TRBJ2-1
CDR3 DNA: TGTGCCAGCTCACCCAGGGGTGGGCTCAGGTACAATGAGCAGTTCTTC
CDR3 protein: CASSPRGGLRYNEQFF

V gene: TRBV2
clone size: -
D gene: TRBD2
J gene: TRBJ2-1
CDR3 DNA: TGTGCCAGCGGAACGGGACTAGGTTTCCATGAGCAGTTCTTC
CDR3 protein: CASGTGLGFHEQFF

V gene: TRBV5-1
clone size: -
D gene: -
J gene: TRBJ1-2
CDR3 DNA: TGCGCCAGCAATCCAGTGCAGGGGTCTAACTATGGCTACACCTTC
CDR3 protein: CASNPVQGSNYGYTF

V gene: TRBV28
clone size: -
D gene: -
J gene: TRBJ2-1
CDR3 DNA: TGTGCCAGCAGTCTGACAGGGGGCCTAGCGGGGTACAATGAGCAGTTCTTC
CDR3 protein: CASSLTGGLAGYNEQFF

V gene: TRBV5-1
clone size: -
D gene: TRBD1
J gene: TRBJ2-5
CDR3 DNA: TGCGCCAGCAGCACGACAGGGTCGGAGACCCAGTACTTC
CDR3 protein: CASSTTGSETQYF

V gene: TRBV27
clone size: -
D gene: TRBD2
J gene: TRBJ2-3
CDR3 DNA: TGTGCCAGCAGCCGCCGACTAGCGGGGATCACAGATACGCAGTATTTT
CDR3 protein: CASSRRLAGITDTQYF

V gene: TRBV11-2
clone size: -
D gene: -
J gene: TRBJ1-2
CDR3 DNA: TGTGCCAGCAGTTTAGCGTCAACAGGGAACTATGGCTACACCTTC
CDR3 protein: CASSLASTGNYGYTF

V gene: TRBV4-1
clone size: -
D gene: TRBD1
J gene: TRBJ1-1
CDR3 DNA: TGCGCCAGCAGCCAGAGCAGGGGGGACACTGAAGCTTTCTTT
CDR3 protein: CASSQSRGDTEAFF

V gene: TRBV11-2
clone size: -
D gene: -
J gene: TRBJ2-1
CDR3 DNA: TGTGCCAGCAGCTCTCGGGGTCGGAAACAAACCTACAATGAGCAGTTCTTC
CDR3 protein: CASSSRGRKQTYNEQFF

V gene: TRBV11-2
clone size: -
D gene: TRBD2
J gene: TRBJ2-3
CDR3 DNA: TGTGCCAGCAGCTTAAGGACTAGCGGGAGTTCAGATACGCAGTATTTT
CDR3 protein: CASSLRTSGSSDTQYF

V gene: TRBV27
clone size: -
D gene: TRBD1
J gene: TRBJ2-1
CDR3 DNA: TGTGCCAGCAGTCCCGGACAGGGAGCCTACAATGAGCAGTTCTTC
CDR3 protein: CASSPGQGAYNEQFF

V gene: TRBV5-1
clone size: -
D gene: -
J gene: TRBJ2-5
CDR3 DNA: TGCGCCAGCAGCTTGGGGAGCGGGGAGACCCAGTACTTC
CDR3 protein: CASSLGSGETQYF

V gene: TRBV28
clone size: -
D gene: TRBD1
J gene: TRBJ2-7
CDR3 DNA: TGTGCCAGCAGTAGACCCTCCGGGACAGGGTTTTTCGAGCAGTACTTC
CDR3 protein: CASSRPSGTGFFEQYF

V gene: TRBV9
clone size: -
D gene: TRBD1
J gene: TRBJ1-4
CDR3 DNA: TGTGCCAGCAGCCCAGGGGGAGGTTCTAATGAAAAACTGTTTTTT
CDR3 protein: CASSPGGGSNEKLFF

V gene: TRBV3-1/TRBV3-2
clone size: once
D gene: TRBD1
J gene: TRBJ1-2
CDR3 DNA: TGTGCCAGCAGCCAAAGGGGCAGGGGGCCGCGGGACTATGGCTACACCTTC
CDR3 protein: CASSQRGRGPRDYGYTF

V gene: TRBV24-1
clone size: once
D gene: TRBD1
J gene: TRBJ2-5
CDR3 DNA: TGTGCCACCAGTGATCCGCGGACAGGGGGGCAAGGGACCCAGTACTTC
CDR3 protein: CATSDPRTGGQGTQYF

V gene: TRBV4-2
clone size: -
D gene: TRBD1
J gene: TRBJ2-2
CDR3 DNA: TGTGCCAGCGGACGACAGGGGTCAATCACCGGGGAGCTGTTTTTT
CDR3 protein: CASGRQGSITGELFF

V gene: TRBV18
clone size: -
D gene: -
J gene: TRBJ2-2
CDR3 DNA: TGTGCCAGCTCACCACCCCAACGGGAGAACACCGGGGAGCTGTTTTTT
CDR3 protein: CASSPPQRENTGELFF

V gene: TRBV28
clone size: -
D gene: -
J gene: TRBJ1-2
CDR3 DNA: TGTGCCAGCAGTTACGAAAGCGCAAGATCAGTTGGCTACACCTTC
CDR3 protein: CASSYESARSVGYTF

V gene: TRBV10-1
clone size: few
D gene: -
J gene: TRBJ2-7
CDR3 DNA: TGCGCCAGCAGTGGACGGGAGTCGGGCGAGCAGTACTTC
CDR3 protein: CASSGRESGEQYF

V gene: TRBV5-1
clone size: -
D gene: TRBD2
J gene: TRBJ2-1
CDR3 DNA: TGCGCCAGCAGCTCGACTAGCGGGAGGGAAAATGAGCAGTTCTTC
CDR3 protein: CASSSTSGRENEQFF

V gene: TRBV28
clone size: -
D gene: TRBD1
J gene: TRBJ1-3
CDR3 DNA: TGTGCCAGCAGTTTACCAGGGGGACTGATCGAAGGAAACACCATATATTTT
CDR3 protein: CASSLPGGLIEGNTIYF

V gene: TRBV28
clone size: -
D gene: -
J gene: TRBJ2-1
CDR3 DNA: TGTGCCAGCACCGGACTGGGATACAATGAGCAGTTCTTC
CDR3 protein: CASTGLGYNEQFF

V gene: TRBV18
clone size: -
D gene: TRBD1
J gene: TRBJ2-7
CDR3 DNA: TGTGCCAGCTCACCACGAGGGGGCGGGTACGAGCAGTACTTC
CDR3 protein: CASSPRGGGYEQYF

V gene: TRBV15
clone size: -
D gene: TRBD2
J gene: TRBJ2-5
CDR3 DNA: TGTGCCACCAGAACTCTAGCGGGACCCCACCAAGAGACCCAGTACTTC
CDR3 protein: CATRTLAGPHQETQYF

V gene: TRBV28
clone size: -
D gene: TRBD1
J gene: TRBJ1-4
CDR3 DNA: TGTGCCAGCAGTTCCTCCGGGACAGGGGGCGAAAAACTGTTTTTT
CDR3 protein: CASSSSGTGGEKLFF

V gene: TRBV10-3
clone size: -
D gene: -
J gene: TRBJ2-1
CDR3 DNA: TGTGCCATCAGTGAGTATTCCCCCACCCCGGGACTTTACAATGAGCAGTTCTTC
CDR3 protein: CAISEYSPTPGLYNEQFF

V gene: TRBV9
clone size: -
D gene: TRBD2
J gene: TRBJ2-3
CDR3 DNA: TGTGCCAGCAGCAAGGGACTAGCGGGAGTTGGGACAGATACGCAGTATTTT
CDR3 protein: CASSKGLAGVGTDTQYF

V gene: TRBV5-1
clone size: -
D gene: -
J gene: TRBJ2-5
CDR3 DNA: TGCGCCAGCAGCTTGGCGATCGGTGGCGGGCAAGAGACCCAGTACTTC
CDR3 protein: CASSLAIGGGQETQYF

V gene: TRBV15
clone size: -
D gene: -
J gene: TRBJ2-5
CDR3 DNA: TGTGCCACCAGCAGGTACCCCGGGGAGACCCAGTACTTC
CDR3 protein: CATSRYPGETQYF

V gene: TRBV27
clone size: -
D gene: TRBD1
J gene: TRBJ2-1
CDR3 DNA: TGTGCCAGCAGTTTATTGGGACAGGGGGCGCAGGATGAGCAGTTCTTC
CDR3 protein: CASSLLGQGAQDEQFF

V gene: TRBV25-1
clone size: -
D gene: -
J gene: TRBJ2-7
CDR3 DNA: TGTGCCAGCAAACCACCGACAGGACCTTCCCCCTACGAGCAGTACTTC
CDR3 protein: CASKPPTGPSPYEQYF

V gene: TRBV28
clone size: -
D gene: TRBD2
J gene: TRBJ2-5
CDR3 DNA: TGTGCCAGCAAGGGAGGGCCTAAAGAGACCCAGTACTTC
CDR3 protein: CASKGGPKETQYF

V gene: TRBV23-1
clone size: -
D gene: -
J gene: TRBJ2-6
CDR3 DNA: TGCGCCAGCAGTCAACTACCGACAGGGGCCAACGTCCTGACTTTC
CDR3 protein: CASSQLPTGANVLTF

V gene: TRBV5-6
clone size: once
D gene: -
J gene: TRBJ2-5
CDR3 DNA: TGTGCCAGCAGCTTTGGACACCTCCAAGAGACCCAGTACTTC
CDR3 protein: CASSFGHLQETQYF

V gene: TRBV18
clone size: -
D gene: -
J gene: TRBJ1-4
CDR3 DNA: TGTGCCAGCTCACGGCGGCGCAGTGAAAAACTGTTTTTT
CDR3 protein: CASSRRRSEKLFF

V gene: TRBV10-1
clone size: -
D gene: TRBD1
J gene: TRBJ1-5
CDR3 DNA: TGCGCCAGCAGGGGACAGGTGCCTCACCCCCAGCATTTT
CDR3 protein: CASRGQVPHPQHF

V gene: TRBV3-1/TRBV3-2
clone size: -
D gene: -
J gene: TRBJ1-6
CDR3 DNA: TGTGCCAGTCAGAAACAGGGTATCTATAATTCACCCCTCCACTTT
CDR3 protein: CASQKQGIYNSPLHF

V gene: TRBV27
clone size: -
D gene: -
J gene: TRBJ1-5
CDR3 DNA: TGTGCCAGCAGTTTATCGGCCGATCAGCCCCAGCATTTT
CDR3 protein: CASSLSADQPQHF

V gene: TRBV5-1
clone size: -
D gene: -
J gene: TRBJ2-3
CDR3 DNA: TGCGCCAGCAGCTTGTCGACAGTTGCAGGAAATACGCAGTATTTT
CDR3 protein: CASSLSTVAGNTQYF

V gene: TRBV4-1
clone size: -
D gene: -
J gene: TRBJ2-3
CDR3 DNA: TGCGCCAGCAGCCAAGATAGGGGTAAGGCAGATACGCAGTATTTT
CDR3 protein: CASSQDRGKADTQYF

V gene: TRBV5-4
clone size: -
D gene: -
J gene: TRBJ2-1
CDR3 DNA: TGTGCCAGCAGCCAGGGACGGGGGGCCCAGTTCTTC
CDR3 protein: CASSQGRGAQFF

V gene: TRBV4-2
clone size: -
D gene: TRBD2
J gene: TRBJ2-7
CDR3 DNA: TGTGCCAGCAGCCAAGATGGTACTAGCGGGGACTACGAGCAGTACTTC
CDR3 protein: CASSQDGTSGDYEQYF

V gene: TRBV6-6
clone size: -
D gene: -
J gene: TRBJ2-3
CDR3 DNA: TGTGCCAGCAAGGGCAGGGGCACAGATACGCAGTATTTT
CDR3 protein: CASKGRGTDTQYF

V gene: TRBV11-1
clone size: -
D gene: TRBD2
J gene: TRBJ2-1
CDR3 DNA: TGTGCCAGCAGCGCCGAACTAGCGGGAGCAGGAAATGAGCAGTTCTTC
CDR3 protein: CASSAELAGAGNEQFF